These 21 T cell receptor beta chains were all obtained from the same sample, sequenced in a study of cytomegalovirus exposure and HLA in healthy donors. The study ran its PCR with 60 Vbeta and 13 Jbeta primers. Sequencing used immunoSEQ multiplex PCR; TCRdb keeps in-frame clones, though not all of them. This table has tens of thousands of clones, around 75% appearing once. Sequencing was performed on PBMCs. The receptors derive from a man in his fifties in good health and CMV-seropositive.

The genes are TRBV6-5 and TRBJ1-6; D perhaps matches TRBD1 (5 bases). Per germline, CDR1 MNHEY and CDR2 SVGAGI. The CDR3 runs to 15 residues. V was cut by 6 bases and J by 10 bases, with 19 bases left in between. In DNA form, the CDR3 reads TGTGCCAGCAGACAGAATGACAGAGGAAGCTCACCCCTCCACTTT. This gives the protein CASRQNDRGSSPLHF.

The chain links TRBV7-8 to TRBJ2-1; 10 nucleotides line up with TRBD1. Per the germline V gene, CDR1 is SGHVS and CDR2 is FQNEAQ. J was trimmed by 10 bases and V by 5 bases; bases with no gene match: 14. CDR3 length: 16 amino acids. The CDR3, as DNA: TGTGCCAGCAGCCGAGCGTACGGGACAGGGGTATCAGAGCAGTTCTTC. It specifies CASSRAYGTGVSEQFF.

The gene calls are TRBV11-2 and TRBJ2-1, with D maybe TRBD1 (6 bases). The V end lost 5 bases, the J end lost 7 bases, and 9 bases lay between the germline ends. CDR1 and CDR2 (germline): SGHAT, FQNNGV. This CDR3 has 12 residues. The CDR3 DNA reads as TGTGCCAGCAGCGCCAGGGGTAATGAGCAGTTCTTC. Amino acid sequence: CASSARGNEQFF.

The J gene is TRBJ2-1, the V gene TRBV4-3, with a weak D call TRBD1 (6 bases). CDR1 and CDR2 from the germline V gene are LGHNA and YSLEER. V lost 4 bases and J 4 bases, leaving 17 bases between the germline ends. This CDR3 has 16 residues. The CDR3 sequence is CASSPETGRVYNEQFF. The CDR3 DNA is TGCGCCAGCAGCCCAGAAACAGGGAGAGTTTACAATGAGCAGTTCTTC.

This chain connects TRBV2 to TRBJ2-7, with 7 bases aligning to TRBD1. The CDR3 is 14 residues long. With V trimmed by 4 bases and J by 10 bases, 13 bases remained unmatched. Germline loops: CDR1 SNHLY, CDR2 FYNNEI. The CDR3 spells CASSAGQQTSLQYF. In DNA form, the CDR3 reads TGTGCCAGCAGTGCGGGACAGCAGACCTCCCTACAGTACTTC.

This chain links TRBV6-5 with TRBJ2-7, with 7 bases fitting TRBD1. The CDR3 consists of 16 residues. Germline CDR1 reads MNHEY; CDR2 reads SVGAGI. V lost 0 bases, J lost 0 bases, and 5 bases stayed unmatched. This CDR3 is CASSYSGRGSSYEQYF. The CDR3 bases are TGTGCCAGCAGTTACTCGGGCAGGGGGAGCTCCTACGAGCAGTACTTC.

This clone was detected only a few times. J is TRBJ1-1 and V is TRBV10-1, with a weak D call TRBD1 (5 bases). The germline CDR1 and CDR2 sequences are WNHNN and SYGVQD (reference sequence). This CDR3 contains 13 residues. With 7 bases removed from V and 1 base from J, the gap between germline ends came to 10 bases. As DNA, the CDR3 is TGCGCCAGCAAGATGACAGCGAACACTGAAGCTTTCTTT. It encodes CASKMTANTEAFF.

V and J are TRBV5-4 and TRBJ1-4, with TRBD1 identical over 7 bases. V shed 4 bases and J 8 bases; nucleotides not matched to a gene: 5. The germline V gene encodes CDR1 SGHNT and CDR2 YYREEE (reference sequence). The CDR3 spans 13 residues. The chain's CDR3 is CASSLGTEEKLFF. The CDR3 DNA sequence: TGTGCCAGCAGCCTCGGGACAGAAGAAAAACTGTTTTTT.

The genes are TRBV6-1 and TRBJ1-5; maybe TRBD1 (6 bases). V was shortened by 6 bases and J by 2 bases, with 14 bases between the two germline ends. The CDR3 sequence is 15 residues long. Per germline, CDR1 MNHNS and CDR2 SASEGT. The CDR3 sequence is CASRQTGWGNQPQHF. CDR3 in DNA: TGTGCCAGCAGGCAAACAGGGTGGGGCAATCAGCCCCAGCATTTT.

This clone appeared once. J is TRBJ2-2 and V is TRBV13; D unresolved. Deletions cut 2 bases from V and 1 base from J, with 11 bases between. Germline V lookup: CDR1 PRHDT, CDR2 FYEKMQ (reference sequence). The CDR3 length is 16 residues. CDR3 DNA sequence: TGTGCCAGCAGCTTACTACAGCCCTTGAACACCGGGGAGCTGTTTTTT. This codes for CASSLLQPLNTGELFF.

The rearrangement joins TRBV20-1 to TRBJ2-1; unclear D gene. This CDR3 spans 10 amino acids. Germline CDR1 and CDR2: DFQATT and SNEGSKA (reference sequence). The V gene lost 5 bases and the J gene lost 7 bases, with 6 bases spanning the gap. In DNA, the CDR3 is TGCAGTGCTCGTCTTAATGAGCAGTTCTTC. Amino acids: CSARLNEQFF.

V is TRBV6-5 and J is TRBJ2-5, with D perhaps TRBD1 (6 bases). The J call may be in error: the DNA end matches TRBJ2-7 better. The CDR3 totals 15 residues. Germline V CDR1 and CDR2: MNHEY, SVGAGI. The CDR3 sequence is CASSYNPQGINEQYF. The CDR3 DNA follows: TGTGCCAGCAGTTACAATCCGCAGGGGATCAACGAGCAGTACTTC.

The V call is TRBV19, the J call TRBJ2-7, with 13 bases fitting TRBD2. The V and J ends lost 9 bases and 4 bases, in that order; junction bases with no gene match: 3. CDR1 LNHDA and CDR2 SQIVND come from the germline V gene (reference sequence). The CDR3 contains 13 residues. The CDR3 nucleotides are TGTGCCAGCGGGACTAGCGGGGAGTACGAGCAGTACTTC. This sequence encodes CASGTSGEYEQYF.

There are a few counts of this clone. V gene TRBV7-9 combines with J gene TRBJ2-3, with D uncertain. Germline V gives CDR1 SEHNR, CDR2 FQNEAQ (reference sequence). This CDR3 has 15 amino acids. V dropped 3 bases and J dropped 2 bases, with 12 bases sitting between them. CDR3 sequence (DNA): TGTGCCAGCAGCTTGGGCCTAATTACCACAGATACGCAGTATTTT. Translation gives CASSLGLITTDTQYF.

Details on this clone: At one end, the junction sequence differs from germline, possibly due to a read error. This sample also contains other DNA sequences that code for the same CDR3. This chain uses TRBV5-1 with TRBJ2-7; 11 nucleotides line up with TRBD1. In germline, CDR1 is SGHRS, CDR2 YFSETQ. CDR3 length: 17 amino acids. The CDR3 DNA is TGCGTCAGCAGCGTAACTGGGACAGGGGGTTTTGCCTACGAGCAGTACTTC. Its translation is CVSSVTGTGGFAYEQYF.

This clone came up once. In nucleotides, the CDR3 is TGTGCCAGCCTCGGACTTCCGACCACTTATGGCTACACCTTC. This gives the protein CASLGLPTTYGYTF. The V and J genes are TRBV6-1 and TRBJ1-2; D is undetermined. Germline values: CDR1 MNHNS, CDR2 SASEGT. V was clipped by 8 bases and J by 5 bases, with 18 bases between them. This CDR3 is built from 14 residues.

The chain joins TRBV11-1 to TRBJ1-2, with 9 bases fitting TRBD1. Trimming removed 0 bases from V and 2 bases from J; junction bases left unmatched: 4. The CDR3 is 16 residues long. CDR1 and CDR2 (germline): SGHAT, FQDESV (reference sequence). CDR3 DNA sequence: TGTGCCAGCAGCTTAGCCTCCGGGACAGGGAACTATGGCTACACCTTC. Its protein is CASSLASGTGNYGYTF.

V is TRBV19 and J is TRBJ2-1, with 13 bases fitting TRBD2. Germline CDR1 is LNHDA and CDR2 is SQIVND (reference sequence). The CDR3 is made up of 17 amino acids. The V and J ends lost 1 base and 7 bases, in that order; junction bases with no gene match: 7. The CDR3 region has the DNA TGTGCCAGTAGTATAGGTTTTGGACTAGCGGGAGAGAATGAGCAGTTCTTC. It encodes CASSIGFGLAGENEQFF.

Note on this clone: This specimen includes other DNA sequences encoding the same CDR3. The rearrangement uses TRBV19 and TRBJ1-1; D not resolved. Trimming pared 7 bases from V and 1 base from J, leaving 16 bases between. The CDR3 extends over 15 amino acids. In germline, CDR1 is LNHDA, CDR2 SQIVND (reference sequence). The CDR3 reads CASTPTGSGNTEAFF. The CDR3 DNA reads TGTGCCAGTACCCCAACCGGATCGGGGAACACTGAAGCTTTCTTT.

J is TRBJ1-2 and V is TRBV5-1, with 10 positions matching TRBD1. V lost 0 bases and J lost 4; bases outside the gene matches: 3. The CDR3 extends over 15 amino acids. Germline V lookup: CDR1 SGHRS, CDR2 YFSETQ. The CDR3 here is CASSLGDRGLYGYTF. The CDR3 bases are TGCGCCAGCAGCTTGGGGGACAGGGGACTCTATGGCTACACCTTC.

The chain is built from TRBV19 and TRBJ1-1, with 10 bases lining up with TRBD1. V lost 7 bases, J lost 6 bases, and 14 bases stayed unmatched. The germline V gene encodes CDR1 LNHDA and CDR2 SQIVND (reference sequence). This CDR3 is 16 amino acids long. CDR3 nucleotides: TGTGCCAGTATTAGAGGACCGGGACAGGGGTTGGCTGAAGCTTTCTTT. Protein: CASIRGPGQGLAEAFF.